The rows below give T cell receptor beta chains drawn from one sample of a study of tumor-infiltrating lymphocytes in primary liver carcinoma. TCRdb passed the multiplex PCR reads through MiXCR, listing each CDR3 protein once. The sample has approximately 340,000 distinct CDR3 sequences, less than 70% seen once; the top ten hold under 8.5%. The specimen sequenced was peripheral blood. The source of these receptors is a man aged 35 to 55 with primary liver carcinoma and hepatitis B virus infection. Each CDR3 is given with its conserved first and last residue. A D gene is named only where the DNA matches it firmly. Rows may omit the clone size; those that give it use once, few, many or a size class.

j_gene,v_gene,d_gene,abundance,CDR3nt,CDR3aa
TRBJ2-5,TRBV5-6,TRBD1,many,TGTGCCAGCAGCCCCAAGACAGGGGCGTCGGAGACCCAGTACTTC,CASSPKTGASETQYF
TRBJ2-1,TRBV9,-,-,TGTGCCAGCAGCGCGGTATTAACAGACAGTGAGCAGTTCTTC,CASSAVLTDSEQFF
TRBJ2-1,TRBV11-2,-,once,TGTGCCAGCAGCTTTAGGGTGGAGCAGTTCTTC,CASSFRVEQFF
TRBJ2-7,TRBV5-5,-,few,TGTGCCAGCAGCTTGGGTATCTACGGGTTTGACGAGCAGTACTTC,CASSLGIYGFDEQYF
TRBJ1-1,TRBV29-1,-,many,TGCAGCGTTGGTTGGCAGAGAAACACTGAAGCTTTCTTT,CSVGWQRNTEAFF
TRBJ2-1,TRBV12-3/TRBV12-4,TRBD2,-,TGTGCCAGCAGCCTCGCTAGCGGGAAGTTGATTGAGCAGTTCTTC,CASSLASGKLIEQFF
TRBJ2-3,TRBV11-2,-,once,TGTGCCAGCATGCGACAGCGTCCTAGCACAGCTACGCAGTATTTT,CASMRQRPSTATQYF
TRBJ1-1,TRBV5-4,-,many,TGTGCCAGCAGCTTCCAGGCTCTCCCTGAAGCTTTCTTT,CASSFQALPEAFF
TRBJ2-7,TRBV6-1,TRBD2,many,TGTGCCAGCATCTCTACGGGGACTAGCGGGAACTACGAGCAGTACTTC,CASISTGTSGNYEQYF
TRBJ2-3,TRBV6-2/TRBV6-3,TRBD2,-,TGTGCCAGCAGTCTGGGACTAGCTGTCACAGGTTCGCAGTATTTT,CASSLGLAVTGSQYF
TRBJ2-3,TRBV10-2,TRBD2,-,TGCGCCAGCCTTTCCGGGACAAGGACTAGCAGAGATACCCAGTATTTT,CASLSGTRTSRDTQYF
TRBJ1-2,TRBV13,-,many,TGTGCCAGCAGCACTAGGACAGAGCTTGGCTACACCTTC,CASSTRTELGYTF
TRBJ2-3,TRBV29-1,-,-,TGCAACGTGGGCCGGGGCACAGATACGCAGTATTTT,CNVGRGTDTQYF
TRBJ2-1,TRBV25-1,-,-,TGTGCCAGCAGTGCGGGAAGTAACGCTTACAATGAGCAGTTCTTC,CASSAGSNAYNEQFF
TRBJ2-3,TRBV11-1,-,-,TGTGCCAGCAGAGTGGTCGGGTCCACAGATACGCAGTATTTT,CASRVVGSTDTQYF
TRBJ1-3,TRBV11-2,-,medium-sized,TGTGCCAGCAGCTTTTTCGACCCTGGAAACACCATATATTTT,CASSFFDPGNTIYF
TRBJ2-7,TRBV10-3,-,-,TGTGCCACCTCTGATACCTTGACTACCTACCAGCAGTACTTC,CATSDTLTTYQQYF
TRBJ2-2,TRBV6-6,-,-,TGTACCAGCAGTTACTCGAGGCAGAACACCGGGGAGCCGTTTTTT,CTSSYSRQNTGEPFF
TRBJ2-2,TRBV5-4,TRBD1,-,TGTGCCAGCAGCTCCAGGACAGGGGGCATTGGGGAGCTGTTTTTT,CASSSRTGGIGELFF
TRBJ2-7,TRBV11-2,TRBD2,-,TGTGGCAGCAGCTTGATGGATCCGGGGGGGAACTCCTACGAGCAGTACTTC,CGSSLMDPGGNSYEQYF
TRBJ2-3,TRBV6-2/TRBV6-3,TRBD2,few,TGTGCCAGCAGTTACGAACCAGACGGACTAGCGGGACCTAGCACAGATACGCAGTATTTT,CASSYEPDGLAGPSTDTQYF
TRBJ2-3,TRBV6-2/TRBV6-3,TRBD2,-,TGTGCCAGCAGTTACCTTATTAGCGGGTCTAGCACAGATACGCAGTATTTT,CASSYLISGSSTDTQYF
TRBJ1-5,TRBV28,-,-,TGTGCCAGCAGTGAGATCAACGGGCCCCAGCATTTT,CASSEINGPQHF
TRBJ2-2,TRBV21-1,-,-,TGTGCCAGCAGCTCACCTGGGGGAGAGAACACCGGGGAGCTGTTTTTT,CASSSPGGENTGELFF
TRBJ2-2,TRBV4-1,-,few,TGCGCCAGCAGCCAAGCCTCGAACACCGGGGAGCTGTTTTTT,CASSQASNTGELFF
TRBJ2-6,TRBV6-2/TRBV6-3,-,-,TGTGCCAGCATTAGGGCGTCTGGGGCCAACGTCCTGACTTTC,CASIRASGANVLTF
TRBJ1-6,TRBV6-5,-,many,TGTGCCAGTAGCCGGACCGACTATAATTCACCCCTCCACTTT,CASSRTDYNSPLHF
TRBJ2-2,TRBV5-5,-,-,TGTGCCAGCAGCTCTGGACTTTACGCCGGGGAGCTGTTTTTT,CASSSGLYAGELFF
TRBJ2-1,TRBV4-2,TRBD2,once,TGTGCCAGCAGCCTTTCCCTACTAGCGGGAGGGCCCTACAATGAGCAGTTCTTC,CASSLSLLAGGPYNEQFF
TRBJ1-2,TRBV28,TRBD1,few,TGTGCCAGCAGTTCCCCGGGACAGGGCAGGGGTTCTATCTATGGCTACACCTTC,CASSSPGQGRGSIYGYTF
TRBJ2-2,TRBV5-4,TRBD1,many,TGTGCCAGCAGCCCACCGGGACAGGGGGCGGTCACCGGGGAGCTGTTTTTT,CASSPPGQGAVTGELFF
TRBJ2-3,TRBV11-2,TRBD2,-,TGTGCCAGCAGCACGAGTTCTAGCGGGAGGGTCACAGATACGCAGTATTTT,CASSTSSSGRVTDTQYF
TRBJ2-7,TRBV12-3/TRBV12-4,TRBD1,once,TGTGCCTGCAGTCCAAGACAGGGGGCCCACGAGCAGTACTTC,CACSPRQGAHEQYF
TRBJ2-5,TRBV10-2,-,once,TGCGCCAGCAGTTCGGACACACAAGAGACCCAGTACTTC,CASSSDTQETQYF
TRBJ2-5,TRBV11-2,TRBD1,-,TGTGCCAGCAGCTTAACGGGGACAGGGGGACCGTGGCAAGAGACCCCGTACTTC,CASSLTGTGGPWQETPYF
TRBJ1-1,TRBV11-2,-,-,TGTGCCAGCAGCTTAGGATGGACGTTTGCGGCTTCCTTT,CASSLGWTFAASF
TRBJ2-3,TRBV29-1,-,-,TGCAGCGTACCCATAGATACGCAGTATTTT,CSVPIDTQYF
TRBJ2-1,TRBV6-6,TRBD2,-,TGTGCCAGCAGTTACGAGGCGGCGGGAGGCTACAATGAGCAGTTCTTC,CASSYEAAGGYNEQFF
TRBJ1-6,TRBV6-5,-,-,TGTGCCGGCAGGGAATTCAGGAACAATTCACCCCTCCACTTT,CAGREFRNNSPLHF
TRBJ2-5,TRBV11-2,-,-,TGTGCCAGCAGTCCCGGGGCAGCCCCCAAGACCCAGTACTTC,CASSPGAAPKTQYF
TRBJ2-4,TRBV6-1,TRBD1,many,TGTGCCAGCAGTGATCCACGGACAGGGGGCGTGGGGGGGGTGGAGGACATTCAGTACTTC,CASSDPRTGGVGGVEDIQYF
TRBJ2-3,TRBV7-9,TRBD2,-,TGTGTCAGCAGCTTCAGCGGGAGCGCCCCAGATACGCAGTATTTT,CVSSFSGSAPDTQYF
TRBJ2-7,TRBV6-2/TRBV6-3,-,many,TGTGCCAGCAGTTCCCCCGACGGACCCTACGAGCAGTACTTC,CASSSPDGPYEQYF
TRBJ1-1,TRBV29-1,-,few,TGCAGCGTTGGTACGGGGGCAGTTACTGAAGCTTTCTTT,CSVGTGAVTEAFF
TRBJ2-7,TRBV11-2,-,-,TGTGTCAGTAGCTTAGCAAGGGACGCCTACGAGCAGTACTTC,CVSSLARDAYEQYF
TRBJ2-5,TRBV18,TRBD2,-,TGTGCCAGCTCACCACAGAGAGCGGGAGGGATGGAGACCCAGTACTTC,CASSPQRAGGMETQYF
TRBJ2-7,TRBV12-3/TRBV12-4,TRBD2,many,TGTGCCAGCAGGGGCACTAGCGACTCCTACGAGCAGTACTTC,CASRGTSDSYEQYF
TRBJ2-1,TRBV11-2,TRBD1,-,TGTGCCAGCAGCTCTCTCATCCCGGGACAGGTTCTCAATGGGCAGTTCTTC,CASSSLIPGQVLNGQFF
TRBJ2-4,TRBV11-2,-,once,TGTGCCTCCCAACGTGGAAACATTCAGTGCTTT,CASQRGNIQCF
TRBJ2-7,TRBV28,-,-,TGTGCCAGCTGTGCGTTCCCACGGGAGCCCTCCTTC,CASCAFPREPSF
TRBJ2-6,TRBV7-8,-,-,TGTGCCAGCAGCCACCGCACACCGGCCACCGAGGCCAACGTCCTGACTTTC,CASSHRTPATEANVLTF
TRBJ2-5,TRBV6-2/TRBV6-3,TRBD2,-,TGTGCCAGCAGTTACGGCAGACTAGCCAACCAAGAGACCCAGTACTTC,CASSYGRLANQETQYF
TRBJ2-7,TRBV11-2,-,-,TGTGCCAGCAGCTTAATAGGCAGGGGCATGGGGGCGAGCTCCTACGAGCAGTACTTC,CASSLIGRGMGASSYEQYF
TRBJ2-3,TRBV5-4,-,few,TGTGCCAGCAGCTATTCGGGGGGCGGTGATACGCAGTATTTT,CASSYSGGGDTQYF